Listed below are T cell receptor beta chains from one sample, sequenced in a study of T-cell memory formation after mild COVID-19. TCRdb re-derived calls from the 5' RACE reads in MiXCR, one entry per CDR3 protein. The table records 300,000 to 400,000 distinct CDR3 sequences, roughly an eighth of them present only once. Sequenced input: PBMCs or a T cell subset sorted from them (not recorded which). The receptors come from a young man who had mild COVID-19 (a few samples of this study predate the infection). Cell type and time point are not known. The CDR3 runs from the conserved cysteine through the conserved F or W. D genes are given only for firm matches. Some rows have no size entry. The others give once, few or many, or a class for an expanded clone.

few | TRBJ2-5 | TRBV19 | TRBD1 | CATSGTDKETQYF | TGTGCCACTTCCGGGACAGATAAAGAGACCCAGTACTTC
NA | TRBJ2-3 | TRBV29-1 | NA | CSVRSPEGRRTDTQYF | TGCAGCGTCCGATCACCCGAGGGGCGTCGCACAGATACGCAGTATTTT
few | TRBJ2-3 | TRBV6-5 | NA | CASSYSVAVTDTQYF | TGTGCCAGCAGTTACTCGGTGGCAGTCACAGATACGCAGTATTTT
few | TRBJ2-7 | TRBV2 | TRBD2 | CASSVSGLAKLYEQYF | TGTGCCAGCAGTGTGTCCGGACTAGCAAAACTCTACGAGCAGTACTTC
few | TRBJ1-6 | TRBV18 | NA | CASSLYTGPYDNSPLHF | TGTGCCAGCTCACTCTACACAGGGCCCTATGATAATTCACCCCTCCACTTT
once | TRBJ2-1 | TRBV19 | TRBD2 | CASSMTIYRDLNSGGLYNEQFF | TGTGCCAGTAGTATGACGATCTACCGGGACTTAAATTCGGGGGGGCTCTACAATGAGCAGTTCTTC
few | TRBJ1-5 | TRBV20-1 | TRBD1 | CSARGTGGTYF | TGCAGTGCTAGGGGGACAGGGGGCACCTATTTT
NA | TRBJ2-1 | TRBV4-3 | TRBD1 | CASSQAQGEFYEQFF | TGCGCCAGCAGCCAAGCCCAGGGGGAATTCTATGAGCAGTTCTTC
medium-sized | TRBJ2-5 | TRBV6-2/TRBV6-3 | NA | CASSAGTSDQETQYF | TGTGCCAGCAGTGCCGGCACCAGTGATCAAGAGACCCAGTACTTC
once | TRBJ1-1 | TRBV29-1 | NA | CSVVGHVEGTEAFF | TGCAGCGTTGTCGGGCACGTCGAGGGGACTGAAGCTTTCTTT
NA | TRBJ2-7 | TRBV6-5 | TRBD2 | CASSYSGGAAEQYF | TGTGCCAGCAGTTACAGCGGGGGGGCGGCCGAGCAGTACTTC
few | TRBJ2-3 | TRBV7-8 | TRBD2 | CASSLRASGGSTDTQYF | TGTGCCAGCAGCTTACGGGCTAGCGGGGGAAGCACAGATACGCAGTATTTT
many | TRBJ1-2 | TRBV4-2 | NA | CASSQDRGDYGYTF | TGTGCCAGCAGCCAAGATCGCGGGGACTATGGCTACACCTTC
many | TRBJ2-2 | TRBV5-1 | NA | CASSLGQTGELFF | TGCGCCAGCAGCCTGGGACAAACCGGGGAGCTGTTTTTT
NA | TRBJ2-2 | TRBV6-5 | NA | CASSYSAVTGELFF | TGTGCCAGCAGTTACTCGGCGGTTACCGGGGAGCTGTTTTTT
NA | TRBJ1-5 | TRBV6-2/TRBV6-3 | NA | CASSYGTLSNQPQHF | TGTGCCAGCAGTTACGGCACGCTTAGCAATCAGCCCCAGCATTTT
NA | TRBJ1-5 | TRBV12-3/TRBV12-4 | NA | CASGVEEPQHF | TGTGCCAGCGGGGTTGAGGAGCCCCAGCATTTT
many | TRBJ2-1 | TRBV7-9 | NA | CASSPDRNNEQFF | TGTGCCAGCAGCCCTGACAGAAACAATGAGCAGTTCTTC
NA | TRBJ1-2 | TRBV27 | NA | CASSLYPNANYGYTF | TGTGCCAGCAGTTTATATCCTAATGCTAACTATGGCTACACCTTC
NA | TRBJ2-2 | TRBV4-2 | NA | CASSHQERQTGELFF | TGTGCCAGCAGCCACCAGGAACGACAAACCGGGGAGCTGTTTTTT
many | TRBJ2-5 | TRBV7-6 | TRBD1 | CASSSDRGQGETQYF | TGTGCCAGCAGCTCCGACAGGGGACAAGGGGAGACCCAGTACTTC
NA | TRBJ1-2 | TRBV7-9 | NA | CASSLEGNANYGYTF | TGTGCCAGCAGCTTAGAAGGGAACGCCAACTATGGCTACACCTTC
many | TRBJ2-3 | TRBV5-5 | NA | CASRFRDGVVTDTQYF | TGTGCCAGCCGGTTCCGTGATGGGGTAGTCACAGATACGCAGTATTTT
NA | TRBJ1-3 | TRBV7-9 | TRBD1 | CASSLGGGGSLGNTIYF | TGTGCCAGCAGCTTAGGTGGAGGGGGCTCCCTCGGAAACACCATATATTTT
many | TRBJ1-6 | TRBV7-2 | NA | CASSLLFRGRKYGGPLHF | TGTGCCAGCAGCTTACTATTTCGGGGGCGAAAGTATGGCGGACCCCTCCACTTT
NA | TRBJ2-1 | TRBV7-2 | TRBD2 | CASRLAGAPWNEQFF | TGTGCCAGCAGATTAGCGGGGGCCCCGTGGAATGAGCAGTTCTTC
many | TRBJ2-2 | TRBV5-6 | NA | CASSSHNTGELFF | TGTGCCAGCAGCTCCCATAACACCGGGGAGCTGTTTTTT
NA | TRBJ2-1 | TRBV5-4 | TRBD2 | CASAGGGVHNEQFF | TGTGCCAGCGCGGGCGGGGGGGTCCACAATGAGCAGTTCTTC
NA | TRBJ1-1 | TRBV30 | NA | CAWSGGANTEAFF | TGTGCCTGGAGTGGGGGGGCGAACACTGAAGCTTTCTTT
few | TRBJ2-4 | TRBV12-3/TRBV12-4 | NA | CASSLAGGIIQYF | TGTGCCAGCAGTTTAGCGGGGGGCATCATTCAGTACTTC
few | TRBJ2-1 | TRBV6-4 | NA | CASSPQGGEQFF | TGTGCCAGCAGTCCACAGGGAGGGGAGCAGTTCTTC
few | TRBJ2-7 | TRBV16 | TRBD1 | CASRTGSHEQYF | TGTGCCAGCAGGACAGGGAGCCACGAGCAGTACTTC
NA | TRBJ2-5 | TRBV7-9 | TRBD2 | CASSPNSGVKTQYF | TGTGCCAGCAGCCCGAATAGCGGGGTAAAGACCCAGTACTTC
NA | TRBJ2-1 | TRBV7-3 | NA | CASSLETDNEQFF | TGTGCCAGCAGCTTAGAGACAGACAATGAGCAGTTCTTC
NA | TRBJ2-5 | TRBV7-9 | TRBD2 | CAPGGGPQETQYF | TGTGCCCCGGGCGGGGGTCCCCAAGAGACCCAGTACTTC
NA | TRBJ2-5 | TRBV7-9 | TRBD1 | CASSSQRDRAFGETQYF | TGTGCCAGCAGCTCGCAACGAGACAGGGCATTCGGAGAGACCCAGTACTTC
NA | TRBJ1-1 | TRBV3-1 | TRBD1 | CASSQGQGAFTEAFF | TGTGCCAGCAGCCAGGGACAGGGGGCATTCACTGAAGCTTTCTTT
NA | TRBJ2-7 | TRBV10-1 | NA | CASSGGGLVDEQYF | TGCGCCAGCAGTGGGGGGGGGCTTGTCGACGAGCAGTACTTC
few | TRBJ2-1 | TRBV20-1 | NA | CSASGTGSYNEQFF | TGCAGTGCTTCCGGGACTGGAAGCTACAATGAGCAGTTCTTC